The clone carrying this T cell receptor (beta chain) was detected once. Its antigen is as yet unknown. This CDR3 comprises 11 residues. CDR1 LGHNT and CDR2 FRNRAP come from the germline V gene. The germline V and J ends were trimmed by 3 bases and 7 bases, with 3 bases remaining between them. This specimen comes from a study of CD8+CD57+ T cells in acquired aplastic anemia. Study-level background: Sorted CD4+ and CD8+ cells yielded about 3 ug of DNA on average. Study-level findings and limits: Roughly 31 CD8+ CDR3 sequences occurred in both the patients and the controls.

Genomic DNA was employed as the template in profiling TCR beta VDJ and CDR3. TCRdb analysed the reads with MiXCR anew, one entry per CDR3 protein. This sample carries 170,000 or so distinct CDR3 sequences, roughly 65% of them seen once, and the ten largest clones take approximately 42%. It was patients with CD8+CD57+ cell expansion by flow cytometry who were chosen for sequencing. The cohort consisted entirely of patients having severe acquired aplastic anemia. The chain uses TRBV12-5 and TRBJ1-4; D gene ambiguous. Material for sequencing was sorted CD4+, CD8+, or CD8+CD57+ T cells (not recorded which) from PBMCs. The receptor was isolated from a human donor with aplastic anemia. As DNA, the CDR3 is TGTGCTAGTGGTTTCGGTGAAAAACTGTTTTTT. It encodes CASGFGEKLFF.